This TCR beta chain emerged from a study of cytomegalovirus exposure and HLA in healthy donors. Whole-study findings and limits: There were some V segments, including TRBV6-2 and TRBV6-3, excluded as indistinguishable.

V trimming: 5 bases; J trimming: 1 base; junction bases outside the gene matches: 3. The CDR3 totals 14 residues. Germline CDR1 is SGHVS and CDR2 is FNYEAQ. Donors sampled were nominally healthy, though unrecorded immune exposures were likely. 60 Vbeta and 13 Jbeta primers were used in PCR. Clones were read by immunoSEQ multiplex PCR, and TCRdb kept only the in-frame ones, dropping some. The sample holds 100,000 or so clones; less than 85% are singletons and the top ten take just over 2.5%. On this clone itself: Its antigen is unknown.

Specimen: PBMCs. The clonotype was recovered from a man aged 40-49 years in good health and CMV-seronegative. The V gene is TRBV7-6, the J gene TRBJ1-1, with TRBD1 identical over 8 bases. The chain's CDR3 is CASSPGQANTEAFF. CDR3 DNA sequence: TGTGCCAGCAGCCCGGGACAGGCGAACACTGAAGCTTTCTTT.